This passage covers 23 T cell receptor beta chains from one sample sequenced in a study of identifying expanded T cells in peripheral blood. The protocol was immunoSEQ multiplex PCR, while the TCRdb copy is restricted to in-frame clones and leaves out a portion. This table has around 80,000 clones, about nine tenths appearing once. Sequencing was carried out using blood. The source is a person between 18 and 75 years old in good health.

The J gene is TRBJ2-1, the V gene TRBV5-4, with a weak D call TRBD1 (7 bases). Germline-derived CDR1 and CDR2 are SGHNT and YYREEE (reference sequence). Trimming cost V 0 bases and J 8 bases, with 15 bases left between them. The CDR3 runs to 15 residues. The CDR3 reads CASSLAGGLMDEQFF. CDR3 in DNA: TGTGCCAGCAGCTTGGCAGGGGGGTTGATGGATGAGCAGTTCTTC.

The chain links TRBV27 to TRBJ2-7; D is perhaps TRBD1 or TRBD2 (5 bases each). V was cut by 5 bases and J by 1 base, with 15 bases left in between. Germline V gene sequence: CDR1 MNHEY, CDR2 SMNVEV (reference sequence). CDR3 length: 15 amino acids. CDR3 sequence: CASSQDRDRSYEQYF. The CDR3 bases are TGTGCCAGCAGTCAAGACCGGGACCGGTCCTACGAGCAGTACTTC.

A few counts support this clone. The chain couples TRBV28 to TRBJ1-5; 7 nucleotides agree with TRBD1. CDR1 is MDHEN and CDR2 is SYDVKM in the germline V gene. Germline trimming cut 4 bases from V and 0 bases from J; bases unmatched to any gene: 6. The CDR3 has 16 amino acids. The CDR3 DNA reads TGTGCCAGCAGTTCCCTGGGACAGAATAGCAATCAGCCCCAGCATTTT. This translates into CASSSLGQNSNQPQHF. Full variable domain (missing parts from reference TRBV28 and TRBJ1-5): DVKVTQSSRYLVKRTGEKVFLECVQDMDHENMFWYRQDPGLGLRLIYFSYDVKMKEKGDIPEGYSVSREKKERFSLILESASTNQTSMYLCASSSLGQNSNQPQHFGDGTRLSIL.

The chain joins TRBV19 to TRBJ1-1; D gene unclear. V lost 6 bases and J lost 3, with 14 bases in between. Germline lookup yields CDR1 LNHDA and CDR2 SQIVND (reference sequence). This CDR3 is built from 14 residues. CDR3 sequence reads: CASRYEVGYTEAFF. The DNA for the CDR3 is TGTGCCAGTAGATATGAGGTAGGGTACACTGAAGCTTTCTTT.

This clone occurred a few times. CDR3 sequence reads: CAISESMAAGSYNEQFF. The CDR3 nucleotides are TGTGCCATCAGTGAGTCAATGGCGGCGGGGAGTTACAATGAGCAGTTCTTC. V and J are TRBV10-3 and TRBJ2-1; a weak D match, TRBD2 (6 bases). Germline V gene data show CDR1 as ENHRY and CDR2 as SYGVKD. This CDR3 region has 17 residues. V was trimmed by 0 bases and J by 4 bases, leaving 16 bases between them.

This chain's CDR3 is CASTGTSGAKNIQYF. CDR3 in DNA: TGTGCCAGCACCGGGACTAGCGGGGCAAAAAACATTCAGTACTTC. The rearrangement joins TRBV6-6 to TRBJ2-4; 13 positions match TRBD2. The germline V gene encodes CDR1 MNHNY and CDR2 SVGAGI (reference sequence). V lost 7 bases to trimming and J lost 4 bases; unmatched junction nucleotides: 4. The CDR3 length is 15 residues.

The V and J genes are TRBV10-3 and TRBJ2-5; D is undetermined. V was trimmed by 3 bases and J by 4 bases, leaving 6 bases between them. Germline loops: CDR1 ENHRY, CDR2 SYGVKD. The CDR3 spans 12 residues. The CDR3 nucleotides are TGTGCCATCAGTGAATGGGGAGAGACCCAGTACTTC. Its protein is CAISEWGETQYF.

This chain's CDR3 is CASSVTGTTSYEQYF. The DNA for the CDR3 is TGTGCCAGCAGTGTGACGGGGACAACTTCCTACGAGCAGTACTTC. The rearrangement links TRBV6-1 to TRBJ2-7; tentatively, D is TRBD1 (6 bases). Germline V gene sequence: CDR1 MNHNS, CDR2 SASEGT. The germline V and J ends were trimmed by 4 bases and 1 base, with 14 bases remaining between them. The CDR3 length is 15 residues.

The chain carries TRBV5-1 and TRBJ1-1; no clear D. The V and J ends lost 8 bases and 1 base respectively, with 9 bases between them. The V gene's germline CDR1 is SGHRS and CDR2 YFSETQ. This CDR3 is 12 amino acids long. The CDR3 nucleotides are TGCGCCAGTTGTAACTCGAACACTGAAGCTTTCTTT. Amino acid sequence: CASCNSNTEAFF.

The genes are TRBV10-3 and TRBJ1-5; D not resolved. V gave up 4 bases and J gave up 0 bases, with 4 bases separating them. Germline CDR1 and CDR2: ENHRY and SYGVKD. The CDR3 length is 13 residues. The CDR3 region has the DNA TGTGCCATCAGTGTGAGTAGCAATCAGCCCCAGCATTTT. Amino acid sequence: CAISVSSNQPQHF.

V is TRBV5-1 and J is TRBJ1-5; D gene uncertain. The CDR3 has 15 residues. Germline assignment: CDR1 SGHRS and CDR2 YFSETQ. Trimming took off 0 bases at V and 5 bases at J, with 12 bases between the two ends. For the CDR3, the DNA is TGCGCCAGCAGCTTGGGTCTTAGCCCGGATCAGCCCCAGCATTTT. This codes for CASSLGLSPDQPQHF.

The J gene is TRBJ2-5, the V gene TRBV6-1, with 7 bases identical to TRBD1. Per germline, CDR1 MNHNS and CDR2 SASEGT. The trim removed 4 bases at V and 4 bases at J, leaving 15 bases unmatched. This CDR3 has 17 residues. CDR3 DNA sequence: TGTGCCAGCAGTGCATCCCCCCGGGACAGATTACGAGAGACCCAGTACTTC. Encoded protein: CASSASPRDRLRETQYF.

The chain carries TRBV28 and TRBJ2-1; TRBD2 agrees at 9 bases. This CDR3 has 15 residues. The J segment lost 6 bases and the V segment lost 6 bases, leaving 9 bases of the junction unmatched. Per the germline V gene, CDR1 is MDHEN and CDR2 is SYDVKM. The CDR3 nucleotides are TGTGCCAGCAGAAATAGCGGGAGCCGGGGCAATGAGCAGTTCTTC. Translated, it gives CASRNSGSRGNEQFF.

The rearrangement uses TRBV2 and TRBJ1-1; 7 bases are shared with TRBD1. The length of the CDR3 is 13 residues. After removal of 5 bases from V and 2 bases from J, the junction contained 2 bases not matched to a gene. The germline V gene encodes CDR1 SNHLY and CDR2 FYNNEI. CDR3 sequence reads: CASSWDSNTEAFF. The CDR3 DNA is TGTGCCAGCAGTTGGGACAGTAACACTGAAGCTTTCTTT.

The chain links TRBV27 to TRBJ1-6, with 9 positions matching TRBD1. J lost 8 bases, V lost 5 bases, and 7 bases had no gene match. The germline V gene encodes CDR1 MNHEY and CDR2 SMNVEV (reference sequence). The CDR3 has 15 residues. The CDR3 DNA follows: TGTGCCAGCAGTCCAACGGGACAGGGTTATTCACCCCTCCACTTT. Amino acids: CASSPTGQGYSPLHF.

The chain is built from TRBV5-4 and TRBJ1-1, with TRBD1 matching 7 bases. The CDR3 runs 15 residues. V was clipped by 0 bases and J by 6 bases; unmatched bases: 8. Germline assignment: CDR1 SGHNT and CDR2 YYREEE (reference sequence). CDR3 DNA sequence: TGTGCCAGCAGCTTGGGCCCAGACAGGGCCGCTGAAGCTTTCTTT. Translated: CASSLGPDRAAEAFF.

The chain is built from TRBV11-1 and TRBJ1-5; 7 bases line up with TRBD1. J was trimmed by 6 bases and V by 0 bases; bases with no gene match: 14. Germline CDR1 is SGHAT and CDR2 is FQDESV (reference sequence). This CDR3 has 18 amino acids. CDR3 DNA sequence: TGTGCCAGCAGCTTAGCGGCTCGACCTCGGGACAGAGCTCAGCCCCAGCATTTT. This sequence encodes CASSLAARPRDRAQPQHF.

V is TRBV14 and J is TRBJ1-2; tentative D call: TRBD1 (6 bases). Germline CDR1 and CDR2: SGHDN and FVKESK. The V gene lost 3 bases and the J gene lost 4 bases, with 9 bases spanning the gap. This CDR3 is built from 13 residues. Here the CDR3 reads CASSHRGLYGYTF. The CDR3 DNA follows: TGTGCCAGCAGCCACAGGGGACTCTATGGCTACACCTTC. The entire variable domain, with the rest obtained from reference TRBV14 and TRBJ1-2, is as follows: EAGVTQFPSHSVIEKGQTVTLRCDPISGHDNLYWYRRVMGKEIKFLLHFVKESKQDESGMPNNRFLAERTGGTYSTLKVQPAELEDSGVYFCASSHRGLYGYTFGSGTRLTVV.

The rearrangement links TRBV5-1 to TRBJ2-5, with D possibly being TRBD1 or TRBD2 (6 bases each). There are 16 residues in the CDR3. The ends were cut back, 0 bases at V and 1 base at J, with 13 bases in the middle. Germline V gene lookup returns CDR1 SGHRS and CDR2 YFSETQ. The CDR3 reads CASSLGTGAAQETQYF. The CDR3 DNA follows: TGCGCCAGCAGCTTGGGTACGGGGGCAGCCCAAGAGACCCAGTACTTC.

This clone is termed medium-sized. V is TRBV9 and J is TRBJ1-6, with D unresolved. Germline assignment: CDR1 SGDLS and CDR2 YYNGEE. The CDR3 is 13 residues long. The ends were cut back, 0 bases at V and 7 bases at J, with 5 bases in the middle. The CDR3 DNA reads TGTGCCAGCAGCGTAGAAGGGAATTCACCCCTCCACTTT. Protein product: CASSVEGNSPLHF.

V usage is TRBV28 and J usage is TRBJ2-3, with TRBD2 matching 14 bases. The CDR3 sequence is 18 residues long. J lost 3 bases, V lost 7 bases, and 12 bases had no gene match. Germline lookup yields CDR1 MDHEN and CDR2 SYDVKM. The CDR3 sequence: CASTPFGTSGSRTDTQYF. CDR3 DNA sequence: TGTGCCAGCACCCCATTTGGGACTAGCGGGAGTAGAACAGATACGCAGTATTTT.

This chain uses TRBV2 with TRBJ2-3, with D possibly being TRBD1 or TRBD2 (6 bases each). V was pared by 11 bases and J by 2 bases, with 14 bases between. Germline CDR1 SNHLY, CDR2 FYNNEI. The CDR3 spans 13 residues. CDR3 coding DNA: TGTGCCGGGGCGGGACAAAACACAGATACGCAGTATTTT. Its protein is CAGAGQNTDTQYF.

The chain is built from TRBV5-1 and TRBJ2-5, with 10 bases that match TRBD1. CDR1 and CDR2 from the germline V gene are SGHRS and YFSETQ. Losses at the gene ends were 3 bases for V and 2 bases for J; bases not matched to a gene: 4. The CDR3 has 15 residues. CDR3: CASSSKDRGQETQYF. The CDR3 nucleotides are TGCGCCAGCAGCTCTAAGGACAGGGGGCAAGAGACCCAGTACTTC.